These T cell receptor beta chains were read from a single sample in a study of Ad26.COV2.S vaccination and SARS-CoV-2 variants. TCRdb's copy holds only in-frame clones and misses some; the assay was immunoSEQ multiplex PCR. This sample yields roughly 350,000 clones, of which 87% are seen a single time; around 3.7% belongs to the top ten. Sequencing used peripheral blood, obtained in a trial of Ad26.COV2.S vaccine versus placebo. The receptors derive from a person between 18 and 65 years old who received the Ad26.COV2.S COVID-19 vaccine or a placebo. Both conserved end residues are part of each CDR3. The D gene is left open where the match is weak. Only some rows state a clone size, as once, few, many or a class for expanded clones.

TRBV30,TRBD2,TRBJ2-7,.,TGTGCCTGGAGTGGGAGCGGGGTTTCCTACGAGCAGTACTTC,CAWSGSGVSYEQYF
TRBV7-3,TRBD1,TRBJ2-1,.,TGTGCCAGCAGCGGCAGACAGGGCCTTAGCTCCTACAATGAGCAGTTCTTC,CASSGRQGLSSYNEQFF
TRBV27,.,TRBJ2-3,.,TGTGCCAGCAGTTTATTCACTAGCAGAAGCACAGATACGCAGTATTTT,CASSLFTSRSTDTQYF
TRBV25-1,TRBD1,TRBJ2-3,.,TGTGCCAGCACTCCGACAGGGGGCACAGATACGCAGTATTTT,CASTPTGGTDTQYF
TRBV7-2,.,TRBJ1-2,once,TGTGCCAGCAGCTTAGAACTGGACGGCTATCGAGCTTATGGCTACACCTTC,CASSLELDGYRAYGYTF
TRBV11-2,TRBD1,TRBJ1-4,.,TGTGCCAGCAGCCCAGGGGGAGTTGCAGGGAGTGAAAAACTGTTTTTT,CASSPGGVAGSEKLFF
TRBV20-1,.,TRBJ2-1,.,TGCAGTGCTAGAAACGGACCTGGGGAGTTCTTC,CSARNGPGEFF
TRBV24-1,.,TRBJ2-1,.,TGTGCCACCAGTGACAGCTACAATGAGCAGTTCTTC,CATSDSYNEQFF
TRBV18,TRBD1,TRBJ1-1,.,TGTGCCAGCTTACTGCCGGCCGGGACAGCGAACACTGAAGCTTTCTTT,CASLLPAGTANTEAFF
TRBV4-1,.,TRBJ1-5,once,TGCGCCAGCAGCAAGCGTTCTTTGTATCTGCCCCAGCATTTT,CASSKRSLYLPQHF
TRBV30,TRBD1,TRBJ2-7,.,TGTGCCTGGACCAACAGGGGGCTAACCCACTACGAGCAGTACTTC,CAWTNRGLTHYEQYF
TRBV6-5,TRBD1,TRBJ2-7,.,TGTGCCAGCAGCCGGGACAGATCCTACGAGCAGTACTTC,CASSRDRSYEQYF
TRBV18,TRBD1,TRBJ1-5,.,TGTGCCAGCTCACCAACGGAGGGGGCCGGTCAGCCCCAGCATTTT,CASSPTEGAGQPQHF
TRBV7-3,.,TRBJ2-2,.,TGTGCCAGCAGACCCCCAGGCGGGGAGCTGTTTTTT,CASRPPGGELFF
TRBV5-1,.,TRBJ1-2,once,TGCGCCAGCAGCGTCGACAGAGGCTATGGCTACACCTTC,CASSVDRGYGYTF
TRBV7-9,TRBD1,TRBJ2-7,.,TGTGCCAGCAGCTTAGGGGGTTGGGACAGGACATACGAGCAGTACTTC,CASSLGGWDRTYEQYF
TRBV6-5,.,TRBJ1-1,.,TGTGCCAGCAGTTACGTGGGGGGCCGGGACACTGAAGCTTTCTTT,CASSYVGGRDTEAFF
TRBV15,.,TRBJ1-4,.,TGTGCCACCAGCAGAGAGGTAGCGGGTGAAAAACTGTTTTTT,CATSREVAGEKLFF
TRBV5-1,.,TRBJ2-7,.,TGCGCCAGCAGCATCGGAAAGGAACTTGACTACGAGCAGTACTTC,CASSIGKELDYEQYF
TRBV5-1,.,TRBJ2-5,.,TGCGCCAGCAGCTTGGTAGAAGCGGAGACCCAGTACTTC,CASSLVEAETQYF
TRBV2,.,TRBJ1-4,.,TGTGCCAGCAGTGAAATCGGGGCTCGGGAAAAACTGTTTTTT,CASSEIGAREKLFF
TRBV5-6,.,TRBJ1-1,.,TGTGCCAGCAGCTTCTCTTGGAACACTGAAGCTTTCTTT,CASSFSWNTEAFF
TRBV7-3,TRBD2,TRBJ2-1,.,TGTGCCAGCAGTGCTAGCGGGAGGACCAGGGATGAGCAGTTCTTC,CASSASGRTRDEQFF
TRBV3-1/TRBV3-2,.,TRBJ1-1,few,TGTGCCAGCAGCCAAGCCGGCGGGGGGCTTCACACTGAAGCTTTCTTT,CASSQAGGGLHTEAFF
TRBV7-9,.,TRBJ1-4,.,TGTGCCAGCAGCCTCGGTCGGGCAGGTGAAAAACTGTTTTTT,CASSLGRAGEKLFF
TRBV5-1,.,TRBJ1-5,.,TGCGCCAGCAGCTTGGGGGGCGGGAATCAGCCCCAGCATTTT,CASSLGGGNQPQHF
TRBV4-1,.,TRBJ1-1,.,TGCGCCAGCATTCGGTCCCCTTTTGGGAACACTGAAGCTTTCTTT,CASIRSPFGNTEAFF
TRBV4-3,TRBD2,TRBJ2-7,.,TGCGCCAGCAGCCAAGAGAGAGGGACTAGCGGGGTGCAGTACTTC,CASSQERGTSGVQYF
TRBV13,.,TRBJ1-5,.,TGTGCCAGCAGCTCCGGGGCGGGGTCCAATCAGCCCCAGCATTTT,CASSSGAGSNQPQHF
TRBV27,TRBD1,TRBJ1-3,few,TGTGCCAGCAGTTTATTCGCCCCCGGGACAGGTAGTGGAAACACCATATATTTT,CASSLFAPGTGSGNTIYF
TRBV4-1,TRBD2,TRBJ2-7,.,TGCGCCAGCAGCCAAGAGGGGAGGGGAGCCTACGAGCAGTACTTC,CASSQEGRGAYEQYF
TRBV2,TRBD1,TRBJ2-1,few,TGTGCCAGCAGTGCGATCGCTGGGACAGTTAATGAGCAGTTCTTC,CASSAIAGTVNEQFF
TRBV7-9,TRBD1,TRBJ2-7,.,TGTGCAACCTCGGGGCAGGGGGAGACCTACGAGCAGTACTTC,CATSGQGETYEQYF
TRBV5-1,TRBD1,TRBJ1-1,.,TGCGCCAGCAGCACGACAGGGGGCGAGACTGAAGCTTTCTTT,CASSTTGGETEAFF